This TCR beta chain was recovered during a study of neoadjuvant anti-PD-1 for oral cavity cancer. Patients were newly diagnosed with stage II-IVA oral cavity squamous cell carcinoma without prior systemic or radiation treatment. From germline, CDR1 is KGHSH and CDR2 LQKENI. The CDR3 sequence is 14 residues long. Deletions cut 3 bases from V and 0 bases from J, with 5 bases between. This clone was seen just once. Sequencing used immunoSEQ multiplex PCR; TCRdb keeps in-frame clones, though not all of them. The table lists about 7,100 clones, 60% of them singletons. The sequencing used tumor tissue, collected before nivolumab (anti-PD-1) treatment. This sequence originates from a person aged 35-79 years with oral cavity squamous cell carcinoma. This chain connects TRBV18 to TRBJ2-2; no definite D call. The CDR3: CASSPKANTGELFF. The DNA for the CDR3 is TGTGCCAGCTCACCCAAGGCGAACACCGGGGAGCTGTTTTTT.